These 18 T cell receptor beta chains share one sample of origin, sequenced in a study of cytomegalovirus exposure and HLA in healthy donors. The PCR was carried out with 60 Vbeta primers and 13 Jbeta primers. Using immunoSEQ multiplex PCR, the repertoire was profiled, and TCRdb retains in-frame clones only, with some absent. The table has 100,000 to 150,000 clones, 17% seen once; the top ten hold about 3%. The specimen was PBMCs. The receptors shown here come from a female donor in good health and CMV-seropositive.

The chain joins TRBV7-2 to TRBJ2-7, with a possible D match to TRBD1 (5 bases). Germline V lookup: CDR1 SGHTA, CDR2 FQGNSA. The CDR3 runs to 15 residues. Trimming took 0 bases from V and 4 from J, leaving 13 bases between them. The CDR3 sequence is CASSLAQGELYEQYF. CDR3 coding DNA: TGTGCCAGCAGCTTAGCTCAAGGGGAATTATACGAGCAGTACTTC. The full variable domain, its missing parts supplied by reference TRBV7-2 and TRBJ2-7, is GAGVSQSPSNKVTEKGKDVELRCDPISGHTALYWYRQSLGQGLEFLIYFQGNSAPDKSGLPSDRFSAERTGGSVSTLTIQRTQQEDSAVYLCASSLAQGELYEQYFGPGTRLTVT.

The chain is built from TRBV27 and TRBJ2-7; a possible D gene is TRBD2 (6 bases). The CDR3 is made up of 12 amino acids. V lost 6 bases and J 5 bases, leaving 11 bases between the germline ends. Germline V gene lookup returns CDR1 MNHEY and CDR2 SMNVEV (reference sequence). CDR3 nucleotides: TGTGCCAGCAGAACGGGAGCCAACGAGCAGTACTTC. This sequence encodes CASRTGANEQYF.

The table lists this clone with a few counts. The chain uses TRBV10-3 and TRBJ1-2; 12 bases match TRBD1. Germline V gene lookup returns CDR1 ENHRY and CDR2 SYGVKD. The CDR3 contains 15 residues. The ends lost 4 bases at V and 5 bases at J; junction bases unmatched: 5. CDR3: CAISVGTGGEYGYTF. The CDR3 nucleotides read TGTGCCATCAGTGTGGGGACAGGGGGCGAGTATGGCTACACCTTC.

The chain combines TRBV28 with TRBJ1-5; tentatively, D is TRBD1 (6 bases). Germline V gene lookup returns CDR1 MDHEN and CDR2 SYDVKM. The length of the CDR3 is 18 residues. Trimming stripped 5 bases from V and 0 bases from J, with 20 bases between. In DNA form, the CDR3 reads TGTGCCAGCAGTCCAGGGGTCTCCCCTTATTATAGCAATCAGCCCCAGCATTTT. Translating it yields CASSPGVSPYYSNQPQHF.

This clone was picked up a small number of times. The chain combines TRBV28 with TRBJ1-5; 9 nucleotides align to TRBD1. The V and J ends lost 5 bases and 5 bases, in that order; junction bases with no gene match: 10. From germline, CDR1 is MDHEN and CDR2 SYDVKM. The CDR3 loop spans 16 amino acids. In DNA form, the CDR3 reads TGTGCCAGCAGTCAGTCCGGGACAGGGTATCATCAGCCCCAGCATTTT. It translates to CASSQSGTGYHQPQHF.

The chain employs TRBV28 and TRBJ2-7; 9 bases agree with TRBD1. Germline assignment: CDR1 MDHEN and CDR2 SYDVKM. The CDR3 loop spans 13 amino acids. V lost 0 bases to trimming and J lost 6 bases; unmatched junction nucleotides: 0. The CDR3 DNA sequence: TGTGCCAGCAGTTTATGGGACAGGGGCGAGCAGTACTTC. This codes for CASSLWDRGEQYF. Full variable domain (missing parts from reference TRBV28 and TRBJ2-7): DVKVTQSSRYLVKRTGEKVFLECVQDMDHENMFWYRQDPGLGLRLIYFSYDVKMKEKGDIPEGYSVSREKKERFSLILESASTNQTSMYLCASSLWDRGEQYFGPGTRLTVT.

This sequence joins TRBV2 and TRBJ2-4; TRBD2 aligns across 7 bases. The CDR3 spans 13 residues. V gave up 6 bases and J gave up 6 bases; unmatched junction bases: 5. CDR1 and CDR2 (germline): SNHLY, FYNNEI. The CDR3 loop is CASSPGEGNIQYF. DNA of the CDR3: TGTGCCAGCAGCCCGGGGGAGGGAAACATTCAGTACTTC.

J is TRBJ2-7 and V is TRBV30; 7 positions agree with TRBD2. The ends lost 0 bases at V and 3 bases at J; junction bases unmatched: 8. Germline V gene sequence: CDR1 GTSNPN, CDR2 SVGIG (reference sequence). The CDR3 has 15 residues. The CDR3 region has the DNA TGTGCCTGGAGTGTCCCCGGGACTAACTACTACGAGCAGTACTTC. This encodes CAWSVPGTNYYEQYF. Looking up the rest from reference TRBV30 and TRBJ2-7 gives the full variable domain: SQTIHQWPATLVQPVGSPLSLECTVEGTSNPNLYWYRQAAGRGLQLLFYSVGIGQISSEVPQNLSASRPQDRQFILSSKKLLLSDSGFYLCAWSVPGTNYYEQYFGPGTRLTVT.

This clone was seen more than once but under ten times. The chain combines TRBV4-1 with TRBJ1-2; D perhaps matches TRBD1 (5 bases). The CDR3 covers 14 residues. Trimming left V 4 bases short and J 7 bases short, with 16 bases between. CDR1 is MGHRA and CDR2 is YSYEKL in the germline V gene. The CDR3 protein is CASSLNGGGAGYTF. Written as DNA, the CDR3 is TGCGCCAGCAGCCTCAACGGGGGGGGAGCTGGCTACACCTTC.

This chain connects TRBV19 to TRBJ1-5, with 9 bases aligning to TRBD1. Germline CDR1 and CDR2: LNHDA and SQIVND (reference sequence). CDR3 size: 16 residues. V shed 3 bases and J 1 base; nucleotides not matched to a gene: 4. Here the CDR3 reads CASSMGTGRSNQPQHF. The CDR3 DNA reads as TGTGCCAGTAGTATGGGGACAGGGCGAAGCAATCAGCCCCAGCATTTT.

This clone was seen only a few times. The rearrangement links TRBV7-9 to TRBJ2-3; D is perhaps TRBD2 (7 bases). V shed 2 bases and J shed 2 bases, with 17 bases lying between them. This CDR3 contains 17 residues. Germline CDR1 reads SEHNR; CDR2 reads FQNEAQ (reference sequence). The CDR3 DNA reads TGTGCCAGCAGCTTACCGATTGAGGGGGGGACCACAGATACGCAGTATTTT. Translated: CASSLPIEGGTTDTQYF.

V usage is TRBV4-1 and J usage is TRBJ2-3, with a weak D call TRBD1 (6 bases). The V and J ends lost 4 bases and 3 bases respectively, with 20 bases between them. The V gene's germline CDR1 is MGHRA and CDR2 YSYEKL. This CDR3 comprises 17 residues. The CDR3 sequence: CASSLAGTPGSTDTQYF. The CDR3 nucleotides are TGCGCCAGCAGCCTTGCTGGGACACCGGGTTCTACAGATACGCAGTATTTT.

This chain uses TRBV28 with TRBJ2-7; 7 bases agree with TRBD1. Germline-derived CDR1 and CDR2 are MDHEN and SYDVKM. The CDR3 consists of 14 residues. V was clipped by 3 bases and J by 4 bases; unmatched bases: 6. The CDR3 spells CASSFGTASYEQYF. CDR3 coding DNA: TGTGCCAGCAGTTTCGGGACAGCTTCATACGAGCAGTACTTC.

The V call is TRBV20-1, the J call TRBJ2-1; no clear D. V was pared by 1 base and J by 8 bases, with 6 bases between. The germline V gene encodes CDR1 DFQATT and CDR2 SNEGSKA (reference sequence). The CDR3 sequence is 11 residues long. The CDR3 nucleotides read TGCAGTGCTAGAGGGAGCGATGAGCAGTTCTTC. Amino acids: CSARGSDEQFF.

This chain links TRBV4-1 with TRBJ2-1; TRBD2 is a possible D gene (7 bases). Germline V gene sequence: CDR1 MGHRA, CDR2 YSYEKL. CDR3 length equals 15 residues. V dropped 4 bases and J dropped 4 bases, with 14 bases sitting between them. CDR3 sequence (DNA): TGCGCCAGCAGCCCTTGGGGGGGCCGATACAATGAGCAGTTCTTC. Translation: CASSPWGGRYNEQFF.

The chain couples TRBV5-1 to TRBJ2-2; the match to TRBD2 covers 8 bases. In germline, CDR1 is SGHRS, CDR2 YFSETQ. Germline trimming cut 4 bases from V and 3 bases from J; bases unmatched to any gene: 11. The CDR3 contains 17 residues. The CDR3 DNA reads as TGCGCCAGCAGCAGCTCCATGGGACTAGAATACACCGGGGAGCTGTTTTTT. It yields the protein CASSSSMGLEYTGELFF. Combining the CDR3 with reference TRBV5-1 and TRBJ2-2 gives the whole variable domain KAGVTQTPRYLIKTRGQQVTLSCSPISGHRSVSWYQQTPGQGLQFLFEYFSETQRNKGNFPGRFSGRQFSNSRSEMNVSTLELGDSALYLCASSSSMGLEYTGELFFGEGSRLTVL.

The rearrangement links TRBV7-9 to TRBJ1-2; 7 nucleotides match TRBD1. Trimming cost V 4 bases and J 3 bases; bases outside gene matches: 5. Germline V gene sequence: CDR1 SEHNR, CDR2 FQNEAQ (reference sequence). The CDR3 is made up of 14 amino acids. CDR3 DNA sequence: TGTGCCAGCAGCTGGGGACAGACATACTATGGCTACACCTTC. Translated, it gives CASSWGQTYYGYTF.

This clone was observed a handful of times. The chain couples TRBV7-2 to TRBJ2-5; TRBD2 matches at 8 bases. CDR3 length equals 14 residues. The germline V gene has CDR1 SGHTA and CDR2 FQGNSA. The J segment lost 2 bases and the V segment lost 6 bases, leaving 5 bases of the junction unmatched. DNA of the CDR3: TGTGCCAGCAGTACCGGGGGGGGGCAAGAGACCCAGTACTTC. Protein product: CASSTGGGQETQYF.